The rows below give T cell receptor beta chains drawn from one sample of a study of cytomegalovirus exposure and HLA in healthy donors. The method was immunoSEQ multiplex PCR; TCRdb's version includes in-frame clones alone and lacks a portion of them. This table holds a few hundred thousand clones, about four fifths found once. Sequencing was performed on PBMCs. The source of these receptors is a girl aged 2 to 10 in good health and CMV-seronegative. CDR3s include the opening cysteine and the closing phenylalanine or tryptophan.

>TRBJ2-1|TRBV21-1
CASSNGALRLAGELGYEQFF
>TRBJ2-7|TRBV9
CASSTLAGNSYEQYF
>TRBJ1-2|TRBV27
CASSLQTGSNYGYTF
>TRBJ2-3|TRBV10-3
CATLQSWETDTQYF
>TRBJ2-7|TRBV27
CASTPGSSYEQYF
>TRBJ2-7|TRBV28
CASSTARQGGSYEQYF
>TRBJ1-2|TRBV30
CAWAIVRSNYGYTF
>TRBJ2-1|TRBV7-3
CASSSTGSSYNEQFF
>TRBJ1-1|TRBV7-6
CASSLGTGLNTEAFF
>TRBJ1-6|TRBV7-8
CASSWTVKFSPLHF
>TRBJ2-3|TRBV10-3
CAISGALPPGLTDTQYF
>TRBJ1-5|TRBV6-1
CASSPGQGINQPQHF
>TRBJ1-1|TRBV7-9
CASSSREQVPGVGAFF
>TRBJ2-2|TRBV6-5
CASRSLGELFF
>TRBJ2-3|TRBV10-3
CAISNGGVDTQYF
>TRBJ1-3|TRBV28
CASSPAEATIYF
>TRBJ2-7|TRBV28
CASSKHYEQYF
>TRBJ1-5|TRBV6-1
CASSDWRSNQPQHF
>TRBJ1-1|TRBV7-6
CASSIDRRNTEAFF
>TRBJ2-7|TRBV29-1
CSVVTRGGPSRYEQYF
>TRBJ2-1|TRBV7-3
CASSLPDRGGEQFF
>TRBJ2-1|TRBV6-5
CASSYLAGAYNEQFF
>TRBJ2-1|TRBV7-3
CASSLTLGGGANEQFF
>TRBJ1-2|TRBV5-4
CASSAPTGGYGYTF
>TRBJ2-3|TRBV19
CASSDRAADTQYF